This is a list of T cell receptor beta chains from one sample in a study of T cells after yellow fever vaccination. Each CDR3 protein gets one entry after TCRdb re-called the 5' RACE reads with MiXCR. The table has around 530,000 distinct CDR3 sequences, about 17% seen once; the top ten hold approximately 15%. Specimen: PBMCs, collected 5 days after the first yellow fever vaccination. The source of these receptors is a man aged 18 to 29 who received the YFV17D yellow fever vaccine. CDR3s include the opening cysteine and the closing phenylalanine or tryptophan. Fields, in order: V gene, D gene, J gene, clone size, CDR3 DNA, CDR3 protein. D genes are given only for firm matches. The size entry is marked missing in some rows and otherwise reads once, few, many or a size class.

>TRBV30|TRBD1|TRBJ1-1|.
TGTGCCTGGACAGGGGGGCTGGACACTGAAGCTTTCTTT
CAWTGGLDTEAFF
>TRBV6-2/TRBV6-3|.|TRBJ2-5|few
TGTGCCAGCAGTTACCCAAGACTAGAGTGGCGGGAGACCCAGTACTTC
CASSYPRLEWRETQYF
>TRBV20-1|.|TRBJ1-5|few
TGCAGTGCTCGTAACCAGTTATGGCATCAGCCCCAGCATTTT
CSARNQLWHQPQHF
>TRBV5-1|.|TRBJ2-7|few
TGCGCCAGCAGCTTACTTGAACGGGGAAGGGAAGAGCAGTACTTC
CASSLLERGREEQYF
>TRBV5-1|TRBD1|TRBJ2-1|.
TGCGCCAGCAGCTTGGAGGGGGCTAACTACAATGAGCAGTTCTTC
CASSLEGANYNEQFF
>TRBV18|.|TRBJ1-1|.
TGTGCCAGCTCTAGGCTCTTAGACCCTGAAAACACTGAAGCTTTCTTT
CASSRLLDPENTEAFF
>TRBV6-2/TRBV6-3|.|TRBJ2-7|.
TGTGCCACATCTCCTGACGGACTCCGTAGCGAGCAGTACTTC
CATSPDGLRSEQYF
>TRBV6-5|.|TRBJ1-6|few
TGTGCCAGCAGTTACGGGCAGGTCGGGGGAAATTCACCCCTCCACTTT
CASSYGQVGGNSPLHF
>TRBV7-2|TRBD1|TRBJ2-7|.
TGTGCCAGCAGCTTAAAATCCGGAACAGGGGAGTCCTACGAGCAGTACTTC
CASSLKSGTGESYEQYF
>TRBV20-1|TRBD2|TRBJ2-3|few
TGCAGTGCTAGAGATAGGGTAGCGGGGGGGATCACAGATACGCAGTATTTT
CSARDRVAGGITDTQYF
>TRBV20-1|.|TRBJ1-1|.
TGCAGTGCCCCCCTCAATAGGGAAGCTTTCTTT
CSAPLNREAFF
>TRBV12-3/TRBV12-4|TRBD2|TRBJ2-5|few
TGTGCCAGCAGGATTACTAGCGGGGGTTCTGAGACCCAGTACTTC
CASRITSGGSETQYF
>TRBV30|.|TRBJ1-1|.
TGTGCCTGGAAAAAATCCACGGGCGTAGGAGCTTTCTTT
CAWKKSTGVGAFF
>TRBV4-2|.|TRBJ2-3|few
TGTGCCAGCAGCCAAGTTCAAGATACGCAGTATTTT
CASSQVQDTQYF
>TRBV15|TRBD2|TRBJ2-1|few
TGTGCCACCAGCCCTCGGCTAGCGGGGGGGCTAATTGAGCAGTTCTTC
CATSPRLAGGLIEQFF
>TRBV18|TRBD1|TRBJ1-1|.
TGTGCCAGCTCAACCGGGACAGATGAAGCTTTCTTT
CASSTGTDEAFF
>TRBV4-3|TRBD1|TRBJ2-7|.
TGCGCCAGCAGCCATGGGCGGGACAGGGTTATCGACGAGCAGTACTTC
CASSHGRDRVIDEQYF
>TRBV3-1|TRBD1|TRBJ2-1|.
TGTGCCAGCAGCCAATACAGGGGTGGAGACTCGTGGGGTAATGAGCAGTTCTTC
CASSQYRGGDSWGNEQFF
>TRBV5-1|TRBD2|TRBJ2-1|few
TGCGCCAGCAGCTTTCTAGCGGGGCCAAATTACAATGAGCAGTTCTTC
CASSFLAGPNYNEQFF
>TRBV5-1|TRBD1|TRBJ1-5|few
TGCGCCAGCAGCTCCCTACCACAGGGGGGTAATCAGCCCCAGCATTTT
CASSSLPQGGNQPQHF
>TRBV12-3/TRBV12-4|.|TRBJ1-5|.
TGTGCCAGCAGTTTAAGGGGCTTAAGGCCCCAGCATTTT
CASSLRGLRPQHF
>TRBV7-2|.|TRBJ1-2|few
TGTGCCAGCAGCTTAGGTGAACAGGGCCCCTATTGGGGCTACACCTTC
CASSLGEQGPYWGYTF
>TRBV7-9|.|TRBJ2-5|few
TGTGCCAGCAGCCCCCGGGAGCTAGCTCTTGGAGAGACCCAGTACTTC
CASSPRELALGETQYF
>TRBV5-1|.|TRBJ2-2|.
TGCGCCAGCAGCGGATACGGGAACACCGGGGAGCTGTTTTTT
CASSGYGNTGELFF
>TRBV3-1|TRBD2|TRBJ2-3|few
TGTGCCAGCAGCCAAGAGAGGCCGGGGGGGCCGACAGATACGCAGTATTTT
CASSQERPGGPTDTQYF
>TRBV6-1|.|TRBJ2-5|few
TGTGCCAGCAGGGAACCGGGGACCCAGTACTTC
CASREPGTQYF
>TRBV12-3/TRBV12-4|.|TRBJ2-1|.
TGTGCCAGCAGTACCCGGGACTTTTCCAATGAGCAGTTCTTC
CASSTRDFSNEQFF
>TRBV5-6|.|TRBJ1-5|few
TGTGCCAGCAGCTCGACCCCCAGAGTGGGTCAGCCCCAGCATTTT
CASSSTPRVGQPQHF
>TRBV5-1|TRBD2|TRBJ2-1|few
TGCGCCAGCAGCCAACTAGCGGGGGGGGGCAATGAGCAGTTCTTC
CASSQLAGGGNEQFF
>TRBV5-6|.|TRBJ1-1|.
TGTGCCAGCAGCTTGTTTCAGGGTGAAGCTTTCTTT
CASSLFQGEAFF
>TRBV28|.|TRBJ1-2|few
TGTGCCAGCACCACCGAGGCCGGAGCTAACTATGGCTACACCTTC
CASTTEAGANYGYTF
>TRBV5-6|.|TRBJ2-5|.
TGTGCCAGCAGCTTGGCGCAGGGTAGGCAAGAGACCCAGTACTTC
CASSLAQGRQETQYF
>TRBV6-5|.|TRBJ1-2|few
TGTGCCAGCAGTTACACTGACGGACAGAAGTATTATGGCTACACCTTC
CASSYTDGQKYYGYTF
>TRBV5-1|.|TRBJ2-3|few
TGCGCCAGCAGCTCACACGGCACAGATACGCAGTATTTT
CASSSHGTDTQYF
>TRBV6-5|.|TRBJ1-1|few
TGTGCCAGCAGTTACCCAGCGGGCACTGAAGCTTTCTTT
CASSYPAGTEAFF
>TRBV6-2/TRBV6-3|.|TRBJ1-5|few
TGTGCCAGCACCCTGTCCGACTTGGGATTCTCCAATCAGCCCCAGCATTTT
CASTLSDLGFSNQPQHF
>TRBV9|.|TRBJ2-1|.
TGTGCCAGCAGCAAACCCAGCGGTGACAATGAGCAGTTCTTC
CASSKPSGDNEQFF
>TRBV19|.|TRBJ2-2|few
TGTGCCAGTATCCACAACACCGGGGAGCTGTTTTTT
CASIHNTGELFF
>TRBV27|.|TRBJ2-6|few
TGTGCCAGCAGTTTATCTTCCGGGGCTGGGGCCAACGTCCTGACTTTC
CASSLSSGAGANVLTF
>TRBV20-1|.|TRBJ2-2|.
TGCAGTGCTAGAGAGATTGGGGTCCCCACCGGGGAGCTGTTTTTT
CSAREIGVPTGELFF
>TRBV7-9|TRBD2|TRBJ2-2|few
TGTGCCAGCAGCTTTAAGCGGGGGGACACGAACACCGGGGAGCTGTTTTTT
CASSFKRGDTNTGELFF
>TRBV6-1|.|TRBJ1-4|many
TGTGCCAGCAGCCTAGCCTCCAGGGAGACTCATGAAAAACTGTTTTTT
CASSLASRETHEKLFF
>TRBV29-1|TRBD1|TRBJ2-7|few
TGCAGCGCTGAGGACAGGGTGGATAGGTACTTC
CSAEDRVDRYF
>TRBV19|.|TRBJ2-6|.
TGTGCCAGTAGTCCAGGGCCCTCTGGGGCCAACGTCCTGACTTTC
CASSPGPSGANVLTF
>TRBV2|.|TRBJ1-1|.
TGTGCCAGCGACACTCGAGACACTGAAGCTTTCTTT
CASDTRDTEAFF
>TRBV21-1|.|TRBJ2-7|many
TGTGCCAGCAGCAAAAAAGGTCCGGGACAGGACCCCTACGAGCAGTACTTC
CASSKKGPGQDPYEQYF